This T cell receptor beta chain was sequenced during a study of T cells after yellow fever vaccination. V was clipped by 5 bases and J by 0 bases, with 8 bases between them. This CDR3 contains 13 residues. In germline, CDR1 is DFQATT, CDR2 SNEGSKA (reference sequence). Findings of the study overall: Within FACS-sorted repertoires, abundant clonotypes contaminating from the bulk population could be present.

This clonotype has only a few counts. The antigen remains unidentified. 5'RACE template switching produced TCR cDNA carrying a universal primer site and UMIs. Using its own MiXCR run on the 5' RACE reads, TCRdb lists one record per CDR3 protein. The sample holds hundreds of thousands of distinct CDR3 sequences, over 9% seen once. Here the sequenced sample was PBMCs, taken on the day of the yellow fever booster vaccination. The rearrangement joins TRBV20-1 to TRBJ1-5, with D possibly TRBD1 on 5 matching bases. The clonotype was recovered from a man in his thirties or forties who received the YFV17D yellow fever vaccine. In nucleotides, the CDR3 is TGCAGTGCTTCCGGGACTAGCAATCAGCCCCAGCATTTT. It codes for CSASGTSNQPQHF.